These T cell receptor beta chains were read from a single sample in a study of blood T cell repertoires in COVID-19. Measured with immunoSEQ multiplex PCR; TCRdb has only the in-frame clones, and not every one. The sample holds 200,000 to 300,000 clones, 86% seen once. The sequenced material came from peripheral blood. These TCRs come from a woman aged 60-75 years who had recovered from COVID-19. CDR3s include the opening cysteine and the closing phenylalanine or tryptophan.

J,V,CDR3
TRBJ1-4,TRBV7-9,CASSPEAGERAEKLFF
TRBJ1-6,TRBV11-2,CASSLEDWEGSPLHF
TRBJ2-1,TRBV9,CASSVGSGTYNEQFF
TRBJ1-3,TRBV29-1,CSVSHGGSGNTIYF
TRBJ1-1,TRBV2,CASIQDRNAAFF
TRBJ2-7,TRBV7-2,CASSSSGGASLDYEQYF
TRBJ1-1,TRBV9,CASSSHRGNTEAFF
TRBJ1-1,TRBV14,CASSQRQGVNTEAFF
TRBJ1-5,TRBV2,CASNRQGNQPQHF
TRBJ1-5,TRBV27,CASSRGTGYIQPQHF
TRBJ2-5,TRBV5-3,CARSLAPGTQYF
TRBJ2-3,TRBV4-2,CASRRGSGGADTQYF
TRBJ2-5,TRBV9,CASSVVGGEGRETQYF
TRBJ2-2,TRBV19,CASSRTGANTGELFF
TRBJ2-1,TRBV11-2,CASSPYAQFVSNEQFF
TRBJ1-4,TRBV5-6,CASSLARTRNEKLFF
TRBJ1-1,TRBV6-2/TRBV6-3,CASSYSGGIAEAFF
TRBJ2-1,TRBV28,CASSLGPFSREQFF
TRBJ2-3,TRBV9,CASSVGAGSSTDTQYF
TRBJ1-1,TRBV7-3,CASSPAGATEAFF
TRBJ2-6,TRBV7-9,CASSPRGSGANVLTF
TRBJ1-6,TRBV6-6,CASSRDRPGIYSPLHF
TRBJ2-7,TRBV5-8,CASSARTGREQYF
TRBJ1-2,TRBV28,CASSTGQVSSYTF